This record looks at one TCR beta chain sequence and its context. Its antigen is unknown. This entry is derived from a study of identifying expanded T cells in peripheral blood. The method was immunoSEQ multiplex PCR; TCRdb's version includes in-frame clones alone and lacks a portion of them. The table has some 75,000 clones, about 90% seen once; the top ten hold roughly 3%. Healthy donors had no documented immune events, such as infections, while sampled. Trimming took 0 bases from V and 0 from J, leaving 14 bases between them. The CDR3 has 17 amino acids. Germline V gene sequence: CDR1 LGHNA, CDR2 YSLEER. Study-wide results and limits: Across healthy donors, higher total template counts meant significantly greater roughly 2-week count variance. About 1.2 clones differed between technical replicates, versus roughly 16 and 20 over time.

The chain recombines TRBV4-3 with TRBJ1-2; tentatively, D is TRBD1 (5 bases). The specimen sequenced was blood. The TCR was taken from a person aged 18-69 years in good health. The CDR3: CASSQDPKGSANYGYTF. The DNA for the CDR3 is TGCGCCAGCAGCCAAGATCCTAAGGGGTCAGCTAACTATGGCTACACCTTC.